The 12 T cell receptor beta chains listed next were all sequenced from one sample in a study of blood T cell repertoires in COVID-19. Sequenced by immunoSEQ multiplex PCR; TCRdb stores in-frame clones only, minus some. The top ten clones hold approximately 1.5% of a sample with about 430,000 clones, nearly 90% of them seen once. The specimen sequenced was PBMCs or T cells enriched from blood (not recorded which). The receptors derive from a woman aged 18 to 35 who had been exposed to COVID-19.

This chain connects TRBV28 to TRBJ1-1; possibly TRBD1 for D (5 bases). CDR3 length: 17 amino acids. The germline CDR1 and CDR2 sequences are MDHEN and SYDVKM. Trimming pared 6 bases from V and 0 bases from J, leaving 20 bases between. CDR3 sequence reads: CASRLWAGRDMNTEAFF. The CDR3 DNA reads TGTGCCAGCAGACTATGGGCAGGGCGGGATATGAACACTGAAGCTTTCTTT.

The genes are TRBV29-1 and TRBJ2-7; TRBD2 aligns across 14 bases. The CDR3 consists of 14 residues. With V trimmed by 5 bases and J by 2 bases, 2 bases remained unmatched. Germline CDR1 is SQVTM and CDR2 is ANQGSEA. This chain's CDR3 is CSVLTSGRAYEQYF. As DNA, the CDR3 is TGCAGCGTTTTGACTAGCGGGAGGGCCTACGAGCAGTACTTC.

This chain connects TRBV28 to TRBJ1-1; possible D gene TRBD1, 5 bases. Germline CDR1 and CDR2: MDHEN and SYDVKM. Trimming cost V 4 bases and J 3 bases, with 9 bases left between them. The CDR3 contains 13 residues. The CDR3: CASSWTTYTEAFF. Here the CDR3 DNA reads TGTGCCAGCAGTTGGACAACCTACACTGAAGCTTTCTTT.

The chain links TRBV7-2 to TRBJ1-2; TRBD1 is a possible D gene (6 bases). From germline, CDR1 is SGHTA and CDR2 FQGNSA. CDR3 size: 16 residues. The V end lost 1 base, the J end lost 1 base, and 13 bases lay between the germline ends. The CDR3 is CASSLGGGAFNYGYTF. The CDR3 bases are TGTGCCAGCAGCTTAGGCGGGGGGGCCTTTAACTATGGCTACACCTTC.

This clone has only one observation. The J gene is TRBJ1-4, the V gene TRBV5-4; D perhaps matches TRBD1 (5 bases). The CDR3 consists of 17 residues. In germline, CDR1 is SGHNT, CDR2 YYREEE (reference sequence). The V and J ends lost 4 bases and 2 bases respectively, with 18 bases between them. CDR3 nucleotides: TGTGCCAGCAGCGAAGGTTGGGGCCGAAGTACTAATGAAAAACTGTTTTTT. Translating it yields CASSEGWGRSTNEKLFF.

The V call is TRBV7-8, the J call TRBJ1-2; TRBD1 aligns across 7 bases. The junction had 4 bases not matched to a gene; V was cut back by 1 base and J by 2 bases. Germline loops: CDR1 SGHVS, CDR2 FQNEAQ. The CDR3 spans 15 residues. The CDR3 nucleotides are TGTGCCAGCAGCTTAGAGCGCAGGGGGAACTATGGCTACACCTTC. This encodes CASSLERRGNYGYTF.

The rearrangement links TRBV6-5 to TRBJ2-7; D is perhaps TRBD1 (5 bases). Per the germline V gene, CDR1 is MNHEY and CDR2 is SVGAGI. The CDR3 runs to 13 residues. V shed 6 bases and J shed 2 bases, with 11 bases lying between them. In nucleotides, the CDR3 is TGTGCCAGCAGCGCAGGGCCCACCTACGAGCAGTACTTC. It encodes CASSAGPTYEQYF.

The J gene is TRBJ2-7, the V gene TRBV4-2, with 7 bases that match TRBD2. Germline assignment: CDR1 LGHNA and CDR2 YNFKEQ. This CDR3 spans 14 amino acids. V dropped 3 bases and J dropped 0; count of bases not matched to a gene: 2. The CDR3 nucleotides are TGTGCCAGCAGCCACCAGCGGGACTCCTACGAGCAGTACTTC. It is translated as CASSHQRDSYEQYF.

This sequence joins TRBV20-1 and TRBJ1-1; no definite D call. Germline assignment: CDR1 DFQATT and CDR2 SNEGSKA (reference sequence). This CDR3 has 11 residues. Between the trimmed V and J ends, which lost 6 bases and 4 bases, there was a span of 9 bases. The CDR3 is CSASGVTEAFF. In DNA, the CDR3 is TGCAGTGCCTCCGGGGTCACTGAAGCTTTCTTT.

The rearrangement uses TRBV9 and TRBJ2-3; no reliable D call. Deletions cut 0 bases from V and 1 base from J, with 6 bases between. Germline loops: CDR1 SGDLS, CDR2 YYNGEE. The CDR3 has 14 residues. The CDR3 nucleotides read TGTGCCAGCAGCGTAGCCTTCGGCACAGATACGCAGTATTTT. Its protein product is CASSVAFGTDTQYF.

Only a few counts were recorded for this clone. The V and J genes are TRBV19 and TRBJ1-2; TRBD1 might be the D (6 bases). The CDR3 runs to 12 residues. Per the germline V gene, CDR1 is LNHDA and CDR2 is SQIVND (reference sequence). Trimming took 5 bases from V and 4 from J, leaving 8 bases between them. CDR3 protein: CASSGGGYGYTF. Written as DNA, the CDR3 is TGTGCCAGTAGTGGGGGCGGCTATGGCTACACCTTC.

The V call is TRBV7-9, the J call TRBJ2-7; 9 positions match TRBD1. V lost 0 bases, J lost 2 bases, and 8 bases stayed unmatched. The CDR3 has 17 amino acids. Germline CDR1 SEHNR, CDR2 FQNEAQ (reference sequence). CDR3 protein: CASSLADWGQGTYEQYF. CDR3 bases: TGTGCCAGCAGCTTAGCGGATTGGGGACAGGGAACCTACGAGCAGTACTTC.